Below, one TCR beta chain is given with its context. Germline trimming cut 3 bases from V and 4 bases from J; bases unmatched to any gene: 15. This CDR3 spans 18 amino acids. Germline-derived CDR1 and CDR2 are LGHNA and YSLEER. These data originate in a study of blood T cell repertoires in COVID-19. About the research overall: Nucleic acid was either cDNA or gDNA, and it came from T cells, B-cell-depleted T cells, or PBMCs.

Clones were sequenced by immunoSEQ multiplex PCR, and TCRdb holds only the in-frame ones, with some missing. The sample has 300,000 or so clones; around 86% are singletons. The sample comprised peripheral blood. This clonotype was sampled from a woman in her thirties or forties who had recovered from COVID-19. This rearrangement joins TRBV4-3 to TRBJ1-2; the match to TRBD1 covers 9 bases. CDR3 protein: CASSQYSFTGGWAYGYTF. Here the CDR3 DNA reads TGCGCCAGCAGCCAGTATTCATTCACAGGGGGCTGGGCCTATGGCTACACCTTC.